The 10 T cell receptor beta chains below come from one sample, sequenced in a study of blood T cell repertoires in COVID-19. Repertoires were generated with immunoSEQ multiplex PCR, while TCRdb's copy carries only in-frame clones and drops some. The sample records 100,000 to 150,000 clones, around three quarters being singletons. Sequenced sample: peripheral blood. The receptors derive from a man between 65 and 79 years old with acute or convalescent COVID-19.

This clone came up a few times. The chain joins TRBV11-1 to TRBJ1-1; tentatively, D is TRBD1 (5 bases). The CDR3 sequence is 15 residues long. Deletions cut 5 bases from V and 4 bases from J, with 17 bases between. The germline gives CDR1 SGHAT, CDR2 FQDESV (reference sequence). In DNA, the CDR3 is TGTGCCAGCAGCCCACAAAACCAGGGTCGCACTGAAGCTTTCTTT. It encodes CASSPQNQGRTEAFF.

The chain is built from TRBV6-2 or TRBV6-3 and TRBJ1-2, with 7 bases lining up with TRBD1. V lost 4 bases, J lost 4 bases, and 3 bases stayed unmatched. The CDR3 loop spans 13 amino acids. Germline CDR1 reads MNHEY; CDR2 reads SVGEGT. CDR3 bases: TGTGCCAGCAGTTTGGGACAGATCTATGGCTACACCTTC. Its translation: CASSLGQIYGYTF.

This clone showed up just once. V usage is TRBV27 and J usage is TRBJ1-4, with 8 bases matching TRBD1. This CDR3 has 15 residues. J was trimmed by 7 bases and V by 4 bases; bases with no gene match: 8. CDR1 and CDR2 from the germline V gene are MNHEY and SMNVEV (reference sequence). The CDR3 nucleotides read TGTGCCAGCAGTTCTCTCCGGGACAGGAGTGAAAAACTGTTTTTT. Translation gives CASSSLRDRSEKLFF.

This clone was seen a handful of times. The rearrangement joins TRBV5-6 to TRBJ2-7; TRBD2 matches 8 bases. V lost 2 bases to trimming and J lost 1 base; unmatched junction nucleotides: 8. In germline, CDR1 is SGHDT, CDR2 YYEEEE. The CDR3 has 16 residues. CDR3 sequence reads: CASSFSTGRGSYEQYF. In DNA, the CDR3 is TGTGCCAGCAGCTTTTCGACCGGGAGGGGTTCCTACGAGCAGTACTTC.

This sequence joins TRBV30 and TRBJ1-2, with 8 nucleotides matching TRBD1. This CDR3 spans 13 amino acids. V shed 5 bases and J 7 bases; nucleotides not matched to a gene: 9. Looked up from germline, CDR1 is GTSNPN and CDR2 is SVGIG (reference sequence). The CDR3 coding sequence is TGTGCCTGGGACGCCTACAGGGGGGGTGGCTACACCTTC. As protein: CAWDAYRGGGYTF.

The chain has TRBV11-1 and TRBJ2-2; D may be TRBD1 (6 bases). The CDR3 runs to 16 residues. V gave up 1 base and J gave up 0 bases, with 9 bases separating them. Germline V gene sequence: CDR1 SGHAT, CDR2 FQDESV (reference sequence). The DNA for the CDR3 is TGTGCCAGCAGCTTAGGACAGGACCCGAACACCGGGGAGCTGTTTTTT. This codes for CASSLGQDPNTGELFF.

The chain's CDR3 is CASSSPGESRTGELFF. The CDR3 nucleotides are TGTGCCAGCAGCTCCCCCGGGGAATCGCGCACCGGGGAGCTGTTTTTT. The chain joins TRBV7-3 to TRBJ2-2; TRBD2 might be the D (5 bases). The CDR3 spans 16 residues. V lost 4 bases, J lost 4 bases, and 16 bases lay in between. In germline, CDR1 is SGHTA, CDR2 FQGTGA.

The CDR3 DNA is TGTGCCAGCAGCCAAGAGCAGGGGGGCCGAGCAGATACGCAGTATTTT. Its protein product is CASSQEQGGRADTQYF. V usage is TRBV3-1 (or the pseudogene TRBV3-2) and J usage is TRBJ2-3; D perhaps matches TRBD1 (7 bases). The V gene's germline CDR1 is LGHDT and CDR2 YNNKEL (reference sequence). The CDR3 loop spans 16 amino acids. Trimming left V 0 bases short and J 4 bases short, with 14 bases between.

The chain has TRBV11-1 and TRBJ2-3, with 7 bases lining up with TRBD1. CDR1 is SGHAT, CDR2 FQDESV, per germline (reference sequence). CDR3 length: 12 residues. V lost 1 base and J lost 9; bases outside the gene matches: 1. The CDR3: CASSLEQGTQYF. The CDR3 DNA reads TGTGCCAGCAGCTTAGAACAGGGGACGCAGTATTTT.

V usage is TRBV9 and J usage is TRBJ1-2, with a tentative D call TRBD1 (6 bases). Between the trimmed V and J ends, which lost 4 bases and 2 bases, there was a span of 12 bases. Germline V gene data show CDR1 as SGDLS and CDR2 as YYNGEE. The CDR3 contains 14 residues. The CDR3 region is CASSPTGQNYGYTF. In nucleotides, the CDR3 is TGTGCCAGCAGCCCCACGGGACAAAACTATGGCTACACCTTC.